This T cell receptor beta chain appears in the sequencing data of a study of T cell responses to AZD1222 COVID-19 vaccine. Germline CDR1 reads SNHLY; CDR2 reads FYNNEI. The CDR3 has 15 amino acids. V was pared by 4 bases and J by 2 bases, with 12 bases between. General study findings and limits: Clonal diversity was possibly underestimated, and the donors were mostly white British, with more females.

Analyses pooled second doses at about 4 or about 12 weeks. With regard to this clone: The antigen remains unidentified.

Libraries were prepared by immunoSEQ multiplex PCR; TCRdb keeps only in-frame clonotypes and omits some of them. The sample carries some 200,000 clones, around 93% recorded once. The chain recombines TRBV2 with TRBJ1-5; D unresolved. This sequence originates from an adult who received the AZD1222 COVID-19 vaccine. Here the sequenced sample was peripheral blood, taken 28 days after the second AZD1222 dose. The CDR3 coding sequence is TGTGCCAGCAGTGTTAGGGAATACGGCAATCAGCCCCAGCATTTT. Translation: CASSVREYGNQPQHF.